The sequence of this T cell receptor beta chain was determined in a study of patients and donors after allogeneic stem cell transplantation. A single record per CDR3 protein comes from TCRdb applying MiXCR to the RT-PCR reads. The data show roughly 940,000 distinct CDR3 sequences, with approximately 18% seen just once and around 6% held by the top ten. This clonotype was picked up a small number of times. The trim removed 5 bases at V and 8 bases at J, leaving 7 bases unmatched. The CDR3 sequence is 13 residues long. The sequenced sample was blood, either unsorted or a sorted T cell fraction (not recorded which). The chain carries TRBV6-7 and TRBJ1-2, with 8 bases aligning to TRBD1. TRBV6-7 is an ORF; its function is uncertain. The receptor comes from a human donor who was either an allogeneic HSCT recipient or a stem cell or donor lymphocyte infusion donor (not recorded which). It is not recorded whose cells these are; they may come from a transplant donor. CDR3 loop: CASSPDRAKGYTF. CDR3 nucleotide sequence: TGTGCCAGCAGTCCGGACAGGGCGAAGGGCTACACCTTC.